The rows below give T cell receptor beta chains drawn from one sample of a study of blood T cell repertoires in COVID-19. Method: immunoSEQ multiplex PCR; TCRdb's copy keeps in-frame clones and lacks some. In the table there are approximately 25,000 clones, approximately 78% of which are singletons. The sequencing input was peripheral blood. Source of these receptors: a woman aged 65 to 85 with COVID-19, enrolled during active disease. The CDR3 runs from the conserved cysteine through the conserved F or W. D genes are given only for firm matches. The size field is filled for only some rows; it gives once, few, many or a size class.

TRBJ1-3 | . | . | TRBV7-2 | TGTGCCAGCAGCGCTAGAGGCGGGGGACGGAGAAACACCATATATTTT | CASSARGGGRRNTIYF
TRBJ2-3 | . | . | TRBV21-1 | TGTGCCAGCAGAAGGCGGGGGGGATCGGATACGCAGTATTTT | CASRRRGGSDTQYF
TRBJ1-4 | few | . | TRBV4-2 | TGTGCCAGCAGCCAAGTAACAGGGCGGAGTGAAAAACTGTTTTTT | CASSQVTGRSEKLFF
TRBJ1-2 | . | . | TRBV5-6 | TGTGCCAGCAGGAGTCCCTTGGTGGGCAGTAACTATGGCTACACCTTC | CASRSPLVGSNYGYTF
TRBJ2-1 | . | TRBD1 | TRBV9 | TGTGCCAGCAGCGAGCCCTGGGACAGGGGTGAAAATGAGCAGTTCTTC | CASSEPWDRGENEQFF
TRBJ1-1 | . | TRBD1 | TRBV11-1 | TGTGCCAGCAGCTGGGGGACAGGGACGAACACTGAAGCTTTCTTT | CASSWGTGTNTEAFF
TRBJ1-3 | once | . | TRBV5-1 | TGCGCCAGCAGCTCCACAGGGAATCGCGAAAACACCATATATTTT | CASSSTGNRENTIYF
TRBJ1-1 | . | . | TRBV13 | TGTGCCAGCAGGCAGGGACTCACTGAAGCTTTCTTT | CASRQGLTEAFF
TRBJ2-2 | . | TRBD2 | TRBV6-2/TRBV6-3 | TGTGCCAGCAGCCAAGGACTAGCGGGAGGGCAGGGCACCGGGGAGCTGTTTTTT | CASSQGLAGGQGTGELFF
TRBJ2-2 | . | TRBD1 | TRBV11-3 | TGTGCCAGCAGCGACAACAGGGGGAACACCGGGGAGCTGTTTTTT | CASSDNRGNTGELFF
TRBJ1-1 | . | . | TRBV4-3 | TGCGCCAGCAGCCAAGAGCCTGGCGGGATGAACACTGAAGCTTTCTTT | CASSQEPGGMNTEAFF
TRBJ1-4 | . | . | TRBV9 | TGTGCCAGCAGCGTAGGAGCATTAGCAACTAATGAAAAACTGTTTTTT | CASSVGALATNEKLFF
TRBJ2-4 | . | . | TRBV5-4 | TGTGCCAGCAGCTACGGAAGGGCGGGCGCCAAAAACATTCAGTACTTC | CASSYGRAGAKNIQYF
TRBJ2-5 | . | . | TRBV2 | TGTGCCAGCAAATCCGGAGGGTCGCGAGTCCAAGAGACCCAGTACTTC | CASKSGGSRVQETQYF
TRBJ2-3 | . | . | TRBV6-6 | TGTGCCAGCAGTTCCCTCCCCAGGGTCACAGATACGCAGTATTTT | CASSSLPRVTDTQYF
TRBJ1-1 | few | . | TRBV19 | TGTGCCAGTAGTACCCGATCGGAGTCCTCCGAAGCTTTCTTT | CASSTRSESSEAFF
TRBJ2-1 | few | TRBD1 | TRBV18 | TGTGCCAGCTCACTTTCTCGAACCGGGACAGGTTCCTACAATGAGCAGTTCTTC | CASSLSRTGTGSYNEQFF
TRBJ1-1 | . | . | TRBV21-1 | TGTGCCAGCAGCAATCCGGGACAGGGGGCGCCGGGGACTGAAGCTTTCTTT | CASSNPGQGAPGTEAFF
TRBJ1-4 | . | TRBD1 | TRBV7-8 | TGTGCCAGCAGCGCGGACAGGGACAGTAAACTGTTTTTT | CASSADRDSKLFF
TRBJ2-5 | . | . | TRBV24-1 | TGTGCCACCAGTGATTTAACAGGGAACCAAGAGACCCAGTACTTC | CATSDLTGNQETQYF
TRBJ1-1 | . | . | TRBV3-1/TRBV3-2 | TGTGCCAGCAGCCCGACAGTGAACACTGAAGCTTTCTTT | CASSPTVNTEAFF
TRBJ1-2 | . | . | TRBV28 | TGTGCCAGCACTCAGGGGAGGGGCTCAAACTATGGCTACACCTTC | CASTQGRGSNYGYTF
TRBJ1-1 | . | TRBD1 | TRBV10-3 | TGTGCCATCAGTGTTAACAGGGGAGACACTGAAGCTTTCTTT | CAISVNRGDTEAFF
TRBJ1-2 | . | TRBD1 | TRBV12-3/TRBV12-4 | TGTGCCAGCAGTTTAACGAGAGACAGGGGGTACACCTTC | CASSLTRDRGYTF
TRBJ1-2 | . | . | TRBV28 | TGTGCCAGCAGTTTACCCCGTGGGGGAGGGACTGGCTACACCTTC | CASSLPRGGGTGYTF
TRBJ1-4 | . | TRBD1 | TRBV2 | TGTGCCAGCAGACCCGACAGGGGGGGGGAAAAACTGTTTTTT | CASRPDRGGEKLFF
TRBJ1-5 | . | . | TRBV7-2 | TGTGCCAGCAGCTTGGGGGCGGTCCAGCCCCAGCATTTT | CASSLGAVQPQHF
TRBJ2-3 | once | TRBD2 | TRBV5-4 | TGTGCCAGCAGCTTCCGAACGACTAGCGGGAGCACAGATACGCAGTATTTT | CASSFRTTSGSTDTQYF
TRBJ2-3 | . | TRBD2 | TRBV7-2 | TGTGCCAGCAGCCCCGGGACTATTGGAACGCAGTATTTT | CASSPGTIGTQYF
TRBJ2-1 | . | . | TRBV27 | TGTGCCAGCAGTTTTGGAGGGGGCAGGGGAGGTCTACCCCGCTACAATGAGCAGTTCTTC | CASSFGGGRGGLPRYNEQFF
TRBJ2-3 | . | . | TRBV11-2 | TGTGCCAGCAGCTTCTTAGGCGGCAGCACAGATACGCAGTATTTT | CASSFLGGSTDTQYF
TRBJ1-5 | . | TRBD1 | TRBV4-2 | TGTGCCAGCAGCCAGGGGGGACAGATCCGGAATCAGCCCCAGCATTTT | CASSQGGQIRNQPQHF
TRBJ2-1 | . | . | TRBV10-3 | TGTGCCATCTCGGGGGTCGATGAGCAGTTCTTC | CAISGVDEQFF
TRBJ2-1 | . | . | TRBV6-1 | TGTGCCAGCGGGACTTCAGACTCCTACAATGAGCAGTTCTTC | CASGTSDSYNEQFF
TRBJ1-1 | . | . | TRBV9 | TGTGCCAGCAGCGCCTTACAGAACCTGAACACTGAAGCTTTCTTT | CASSALQNLNTEAFF
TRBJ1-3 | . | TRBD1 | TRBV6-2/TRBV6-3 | TGTGCCAGCAGTTCCACCGGGACAGCATCTGGAAACACCATATATTTT | CASSSTGTASGNTIYF
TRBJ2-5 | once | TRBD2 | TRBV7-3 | TGTGCCAGCGGCCAAGACGGGAGGGCCCAAGAGACCCAGTACTTC | CASGQDGRAQETQYF
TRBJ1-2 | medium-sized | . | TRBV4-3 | TGCGCCAGCAGCCAAGATAGACATGATGGCTACACCTTC | CASSQDRHDGYTF
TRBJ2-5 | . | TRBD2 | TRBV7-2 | TGTGCCAGCAGCTTAGAGGCGGGGGGGCAAGAGACCCAGTACTTC | CASSLEAGGQETQYF